Below, 18 T cell receptor beta chains from the same sample are listed, as sequenced in a study of beta chain features in type 1 diabetes. Sequenced material consisted of expressed TCRB transcripts (all of the isolated RNA was reverse transcribed). TCRdb's copy holds only in-frame clones and misses some; the assay was immunoSEQ multiplex PCR. The table has 130,000 or so clones, about a sixth seen once. These receptors' targets are unknown. Study-level results: Moderately but significantly shorter TCRB CDR3s were found in Type 1 diabetes patients in all four CD4+ subsets.

Sequencing input: central memory CD4+ T cells from blood. The receptors come from a man aged 25 to 40 with type 1 diabetes.

A note on this clone: One base away lies a much larger clone, so this may be a sequencing read error. The chain uses TRBV5-1 and TRBJ2-6; D remains unclear. Germline lookup yields CDR1 SGHRS and CDR2 YFSETQ. The V end was cut by 2 bases, the J end by 2 bases, with 5 bases between. The CDR3 covers 14 residues. The DNA for the CDR3 is TGCGCCAGCAGCTTAGGCGCTGGGGCCAACGTCCTGACTTTC. It encodes CASSLGAGANVLTF.

The chain carries TRBV10-1 and TRBJ1-5; D is ambiguous. CDR1 is WNHNN, CDR2 SYGVQD, per germline (reference sequence). Deletions cut 7 bases from V and 9 bases from J, with 4 bases between. The length of the CDR3 is 9 residues. DNA for the CDR3: TGCGCCAGCATGGCGCCCCAGCATTTT. Protein sequence: CASMAPQHF.

A few counts support this clone. V and J are TRBV29-1 and TRBJ2-3, with 7 bases that match TRBD2. The CDR3 is made up of 17 amino acids. Germline values: CDR1 SQVTM, CDR2 ANQGSEA. The trim removed 0 bases at V and 1 base at J, leaving 10 bases unmatched. The CDR3 DNA reads TGCAGCGTTGAAGATGGGTCAAGGAGCGGGGGCACAGATACGCAGTATTTT. It yields the protein CSVEDGSRSGGTDTQYF.

This clone was counted at least ten times. The CDR3 spells CAWSRQSTGELFF. CDR3 DNA: TGTGCCTGGAGTAGACAGAGCACCGGGGAGCTGTTTTTT. This chain joins TRBV30 and TRBJ2-2; tentatively, D is TRBD1 (5 bases). Trimming removed 2 bases at V and 4 bases at J, with 8 bases between. This CDR3 contains 13 residues. Germline V gives CDR1 GTSNPN, CDR2 SVGIG (reference sequence).

The chain combines TRBV11-2 with TRBJ2-5; the D is unclear. The CDR3 spans 13 residues. With 1 base removed from V and 3 bases from J, the gap between germline ends came to 6 bases. Per germline, CDR1 SGHAT and CDR2 FQNNGV. CDR3 region: CASSLGQEETQYF. CDR3 bases: TGTGCCAGCAGCTTAGGGCAGGAAGAGACCCAGTACTTC.

This clone has more than one count but fewer than ten. The chain's CDR3 is CASSPSVGAEYGYTF. The CDR3 nucleotides read TGTGCCAGCTCACCATCTGTTGGGGCGGAGTATGGCTACACCTTC. V usage is TRBV18 and J usage is TRBJ1-2; TRBD1 might be the D (5 bases). The germline V gene encodes CDR1 KGHSH and CDR2 LQKENI. The CDR3 sequence is 15 residues long. Trimming took off 2 bases at V and 5 bases at J, with 15 bases between the two ends.

This chain uses TRBV6-6 with TRBJ1-6; 7 positions agree with TRBD1. From germline, CDR1 is MNHNY and CDR2 SVGAGI (reference sequence). V lost 6 bases to trimming and J lost 8 bases; unmatched junction nucleotides: 7. This CDR3 has 14 amino acids. The CDR3 DNA reads TGTGCCAGCAGGCTGGGACAGAGTGATTCACCCCTCCACTTT. It encodes CASRLGQSDSPLHF.

The chain combines TRBV4-2 with TRBJ2-5; TRBD1 aligns across 10 bases. The CDR3 has 14 residues. CDR1 and CDR2 from the germline V gene are LGHNA and YNFKEQ. V shed 4 bases and J 4 bases; nucleotides not matched to a gene: 3. CDR3 sequence reads: CASSRGQGTETQYF. CDR3 nucleotides: TGTGCCAGCAGCCGGGGACAGGGGACAGAGACCCAGTACTTC.

This clone was detected only a few times. This chain links TRBV28 with TRBJ1-4, with 11 bases that match TRBD1. CDR1 MDHEN and CDR2 SYDVKM come from the germline V gene. After removal of 8 bases from V and 2 bases from J, the junction contained 13 bases not matched to a gene. This CDR3 has 18 residues. The CDR3 DNA reads TGTGCCAGCCGAAACAGGGGACAGGGGGTGATGACTAATGAAAAACTGTTTTTT. As protein: CASRNRGQGVMTNEKLFF.

In its sample, this clone was seen many times. For the CDR3, the DNA is TGTGCCAGCAGCATCTACCACGGCACAGATACGCAGTATTTT. Its translation is CASSIYHGTDTQYF. V and J are TRBV7-2 and TRBJ2-3; the D is unclear. CDR1 is SGHTA and CDR2 is FQGNSA in the germline V gene. CDR3 size: 14 residues. V lost 5 bases and J lost 1, with 10 bases in between.

This clone was seen a few times. The chain is built from TRBV2 and TRBJ2-5; D gene uncertain. The J call could be wrong; TRBJ2-7 is a better fit for the DNA end. CDR3 length: 14 residues. The germline V gene has CDR1 SNHLY and CDR2 FYNNEI. The CDR3 sequence is CASRPDAYSYEQYF. DNA for the CDR3: TGTGCCAGCAGGCCCGACGCATATTCCTACGAGCAGTACTTC.

V and J are TRBV18 and TRBJ2-7; perhaps TRBD1 as D (5 bases). The germline gives CDR1 KGHSH, CDR2 LQKENI. This CDR3 spans 13 amino acids. The ends were cut back, 6 bases at V and 4 bases at J, with 13 bases in the middle. CDR3 sequence (DNA): TGTGCCAGCTCTATGGACCGACAGTACGAGCAGTACTTC. This codes for CASSMDRQYEQYF. The variable domain in full, with the rest retrieved from reference TRBV18 and TRBJ2-7, is NAGVMQNPRHLVRRRGQEARLRCSPMKGHSHVYWYRQLPEEGLKFMVYLQKENIIDESGMPKERFSAEFPKEGPSILRIQQVVRGDSAAYFCASSMDRQYEQYFGPGTRLTVT.

This clone was detected only a few times. The V gene is TRBV28, the J gene TRBJ2-1; perhaps TRBD2 as D (6 bases). The CDR3 is made up of 16 amino acids. Germline loops: CDR1 MDHEN, CDR2 SYDVKM. Trimming took 4 bases from V and 8 from J, leaving 21 bases between them. The CDR3 DNA sequence: TGTGCCAGCAGTTCCCCGCCGGGACTTGACTCCGATGAGCAGTTCTTC. Protein sequence: CASSSPPGLDSDEQFF.

This clone was counted between two and nine times. The chain employs TRBV7-8 and TRBJ2-5; tentatively, D is TRBD1 (6 bases). There are 15 residues in the CDR3. V lost 3 bases and J lost 2, with 13 bases in between. From germline, CDR1 is SGHVS and CDR2 FQNEAQ. CDR3 coding DNA: TGTGCCAGCAGCTTCGCCGGACAGACTCAAGAGACCCAGTACTTC. Translated: CASSFAGQTQETQYF.

The table lists this clone with a few counts. The chain combines TRBV7-2 with TRBJ2-2; D uncertain. Trimming pared 2 bases from V and 6 bases from J, leaving 4 bases between. This CDR3 comprises 12 residues. The germline V gene has CDR1 SGHTA and CDR2 FQGNSA. CDR3: CASSLLAGELFF. The CDR3 DNA sequence: TGTGCCAGCAGCTTATTGGCCGGGGAGCTGTTTTTT. Full variable domain (rest looked up from reference TRBV7-2 and TRBJ2-2): GAGVSQSPSNKVTEKGKDVELRCDPISGHTALYWYRQSLGQGLEFLIYFQGNSAPDKSGLPSDRFSAERTGGSVSTLTIQRTQQEDSAVYLCASSLLAGELFFGEGSRLTVL.

This chain uses TRBV7-2 with TRBJ2-1, with 9 bases aligning to TRBD2. V was clipped by 1 base and J by 3 bases; unmatched bases: 1. The CDR3 spans 15 residues. The germline V gene has CDR1 SGHTA and CDR2 FQGNSA. The CDR3 coding sequence is TGTGCCAGCAGCTTAGATAGCGGGGGCTACAATGAGCAGTTCTTC. This sequence encodes CASSLDSGGYNEQFF.

Points on this clone: Other DNA sequences from this sample encode an identical CDR3 as well. This chain connects TRBV30 to TRBJ1-6; D is uncertain. The CDR3 has 13 residues. Germline V CDR1 and CDR2: GTSNPN, SVGIG (reference sequence). V lost 0 bases, J lost 7 bases, and 7 bases lay in between. The CDR3 spells CAWSVGGNSPLHF. Written as DNA, the CDR3 is TGTGCCTGGAGTGTGGGTGGAAATTCACCCCTCCACTTT. Full variable domain (missing parts from reference TRBV30 and TRBJ1-6): SQTIHQWPATLVQPVGSPLSLECTVEGTSNPNLYWYRQAAGRGLQLLFYSVGIGQISSEVPQNLSASRPQDRQFILSSKKLLLSDSGFYLCAWSVGGNSPLHFGNGTRLTVT.

In its sample, this clone was seen a few times. The same CDR3 is also encoded by other DNA sequences in this sample. The chain combines TRBV28 with TRBJ2-7; 8 bases line up with TRBD1. The CDR3 runs to 14 residues. J was trimmed by 4 bases and V by 3 bases; bases with no gene match: 5. Germline lookup yields CDR1 MDHEN and CDR2 SYDVKM. The CDR3 sequence is CASSLSQGAYEQYF. The CDR3 DNA sequence: TGTGCCAGCAGTTTGAGCCAGGGGGCGTACGAGCAGTACTTC.